Each of the 32 T cell receptor beta chains below was sequenced from the same sample in a study of shared clonotypes between healthy human individuals. Assay: immunoSEQ multiplex PCR; the TCRdb copy retains only in-frame clones and omits some. The profile shows over a million clones, roughly 96% of them singletons. Material: naive CD4+ T cells sorted from blood. The subset was: CD45RA+ positively selected. Every receptor here comes from a man aged 25 to 40 in good health.

The chain combines TRBV5-4 with TRBJ2-1, with D maybe TRBD1 (5 bases). From germline, CDR1 is SGHNT and CDR2 YYREEE (reference sequence). The CDR3 loop spans 13 amino acids. Trimming removed 9 bases at V and 8 bases at J, with 18 bases between. CDR3 bases: TGTGCCAACCTCGACCAGGGTAGGCATGAGCAGTTCTTC. It encodes CANLDQGRHEQFF.

The CDR3 loop reads CASSIAGQGTHEQYF. CDR3 DNA sequence: TGTGCCAGTAGTATCGCAGGACAGGGAACCCACGAGCAGTACTTC. The V call is TRBV19, the J call TRBJ2-7, with 8 bases aligning to TRBD1. Unmatched junction bases numbered 9, after V lost 3 bases and J lost 5 bases. The CDR3 spans 15 residues. Germline V gives CDR1 LNHDA, CDR2 SQIVND (reference sequence).

The genes are TRBV27 and TRBJ2-5; no definite D call. Trimming shortened V by 4 bases and J by 1 base, and 13 bases separated the two germline ends. CDR1 and CDR2 (germline): MNHEY, SMNVEV (reference sequence). The CDR3 contains 15 residues. CDR3 DNA sequence: TGTGCCAGCAGTTCTTCTGGGCGGCCCCAAGAGACCCAGTACTTC. Protein product: CASSSSGRPQETQYF.

This chain links TRBV4-1 with TRBJ1-3; D possibly corresponds to TRBD1 (5 bases). With 1 base removed from V and 0 bases from J, the gap between germline ends came to 13 bases. CDR1 is MGHRA and CDR2 is YSYEKL in the germline V gene. CDR3 size: 17 residues. CDR3 nucleotides: TGCGCCAGCAGCCAAGGGGGCATAGGGGCCTCTGGAAACACCATATATTTT. Its translation: CASSQGGIGASGNTIYF.

The V gene is TRBV7-2, the J gene TRBJ1-3; the D gene is possibly TRBD1 (5 bases). Germline V gene data show CDR1 as SGHTA and CDR2 as FQGNSA. CDR3 length: 17 amino acids. Trimming removed 3 bases at V and 0 bases at J, with 15 bases between. CDR3 in amino acids: CASSLRTTAYSGNTIYF. In DNA, the CDR3 is TGTGCCAGCAGCTTGAGGACGACAGCTTACTCTGGAAACACCATATATTTT.

In this sample, this clone turned up a few times. The chain links TRBV15 to TRBJ2-1, with TRBD2 matching over 7 bases. The trim removed 0 bases at V and 2 bases at J, leaving 4 bases unmatched. The germline gives CDR1 LNHNV, CDR2 YYDKDF (reference sequence). CDR3 length: 16 residues. The DNA of the CDR3 is TGTGCCACCAGCAGAGATCCCCTAGCGGCCTACAATGAGCAGTTCTTC. This codes for CATSRDPLAAYNEQFF.

The chain has TRBV28 and TRBJ1-2; weak D call: TRBD1 (5 bases). Germline CDR1 MDHEN, CDR2 SYDVKM. Trimming pared 1 base from V and 9 bases from J, leaving 12 bases between. This CDR3 has 13 residues. The CDR3, as DNA: TGTGCCAGCAGTTTATTAGGGGAAGTGAGCTACACCTTC. As protein: CASSLLGEVSYTF.

V usage is TRBV7-8 and J usage is TRBJ1-4, with D uncertain. In germline, CDR1 is SGHVS, CDR2 FQNEAQ. The CDR3 has 15 amino acids. V was cut by 5 bases and J by 0 bases, with 10 bases left in between. The CDR3 nucleotides are TGTGCCAGCAGCCACCCCAGCACAACTAATGAAAAACTGTTTTTT. It is translated as CASSHPSTTNEKLFF.

This rearrangement joins TRBV11-3 to TRBJ2-7; D might be TRBD1 or TRBD2, each matching 5 bases. Germline CDR1 and CDR2: SGHNT and YENEEA. Trimming stripped 5 bases from V and 6 bases from J, with 14 bases between. The CDR3 is made up of 13 amino acids. CDR3 nucleotide sequence: TGTGCCAGCAGCCCTGGGACCGCCGGCGAGCAGTACTTC. Encoded protein: CASSPGTAGEQYF.

The genes are TRBV12-5 and TRBJ1-1; a weak D match, TRBD1 (6 bases). The CDR3 contains 16 residues. Trimming stripped 0 bases from V and 3 bases from J, with 14 bases between. Germline CDR1 LGHNT, CDR2 FRNRAP. Here the CDR3 DNA reads TGTGCTAGTGGTTTGGTACAGGGTGGGGGGTACACTGAAGCTTTCTTT. It specifies CASGLVQGGGYTEAFF.

The chain joins TRBV30 to TRBJ1-1, with D possibly matching TRBD1 (6 bases). CDR3 length: 12 amino acids. The germline gives CDR1 GTSNPN, CDR2 SVGIG (reference sequence). Trimming cost V 4 bases and J 6 bases, with 12 bases left between them. This CDR3 reads CAWKGGVAEAFF. The DNA of the CDR3 is TGTGCCTGGAAAGGGGGGGTGGCTGAAGCTTTCTTT. Using reference TRBV30 and TRBJ1-1 for the parts outside the CDR3, the full variable domain is SQTIHQWPATLVQPVGSPLSLECTVEGTSNPNLYWYRQAAGRGLQLLFYSVGIGQISSEVPQNLSASRPQDRQFILSSKKLLLSDSGFYLCAWKGGVAEAFFGQGTRLTVV.

J is TRBJ2-3 and V is TRBV9, with TRBD2 matching over 8 bases. Germline V gene lookup returns CDR1 SGDLS and CDR2 YYNGEE. This CDR3 has 17 amino acids. V gave up 6 bases and J gave up 1 base; unmatched junction bases: 13. The CDR3 is CASNLGSGRGGTDTQYF. The CDR3 region has the DNA TGTGCCAGCAATCTTGGGAGCGGGAGAGGGGGCACAGATACGCAGTATTTT.

The chain uses TRBV11-2 and TRBJ1-1; 9 bases fit TRBD1. There are 16 residues in the CDR3. In germline, CDR1 is SGHAT, CDR2 FQNNGV. V gave up 4 bases and J gave up 5 bases; unmatched junction bases: 11. In nucleotides, the CDR3 is TGTGCCAGCAGCTCGGGACAGGGCCTATTGGGAACTGAAGCTTTCTTT. Encoded protein: CASSSGQGLLGTEAFF.

Only a few counts were recorded for this clone. The rearrangement links TRBV7-6 to TRBJ2-1; a possible D gene is TRBD1 (7 bases). Trimming pared 5 bases from V and 6 bases from J, leaving 17 bases between. This CDR3 comprises 15 residues. Per germline, CDR1 SGHVS and CDR2 FNYEAQ. CDR3 sequence reads: CASSPYQGGVNEQFF. DNA of the CDR3: TGTGCCAGCAGCCCGTATCAGGGGGGAGTCAATGAGCAGTTCTTC.

The chain recombines TRBV6-1 with TRBJ1-5; a possible D gene is TRBD1 (5 bases). V lost 0 bases and J lost 2, with 11 bases in between. The CDR3 is 16 amino acids. Germline CDR1 and CDR2: MNHNS and SASEGT. Written as DNA, the CDR3 is TGTGCCAGCAGTGAAGCGGGAGGGGTCGGCAATCAGCCCCAGCATTTT. Protein: CASSEAGGVGNQPQHF.

The chain joins TRBV7-3 to TRBJ2-5; TRBD2 is a possible D gene (6 bases). Germline values: CDR1 SGHTA, CDR2 FQGTGA. Trimming stripped 2 bases from V and 0 bases from J, with 10 bases between. The CDR3 runs 15 residues. The CDR3 DNA follows: TGTGCCAGCAGCTTAGGGGGGAAGTACCAAGAGACCCAGTACTTC. It translates to CASSLGGKYQETQYF.

V and J are TRBV14 and TRBJ2-1, with no clear D. Deletions cut 0 bases from V and 4 bases from J, with 10 bases between. The CDR3 spans 15 residues. Germline V lookup: CDR1 SGHDN, CDR2 FVKESK. CDR3 loop: CASSQDPLQYNEQFF. The CDR3 DNA sequence: TGTGCCAGCAGCCAAGATCCCCTACAGTACAATGAGCAGTTCTTC.

The chain is built from TRBV10-3 and TRBJ2-7; D is ambiguous. V gave up 7 bases and J gave up 2 bases, with 15 bases separating them. Germline loops: CDR1 ENHRY, CDR2 SYGVKD. This CDR3 has 14 residues. This chain's CDR3 is CAINSATDTYEQYF. The CDR3 nucleotides read TGTGCCATCAATTCGGCGACGGATACCTACGAGCAGTACTTC.

The V gene is TRBV25-1, the J gene TRBJ2-7; D assignment may be TRBD1 or TRBD2 (5 bases each). The germline CDR1 and CDR2 sequences are MGHDK and SYGVNS. CDR3 size: 15 residues. Trimming left V 3 bases short and J 5 bases short, with 17 bases between. The DNA of the CDR3 is TGTGCCAGCAGTGACAGGGCGGCCGGGATCCACGAGCAGTACTTC. Its protein product is CASSDRAAGIHEQYF.

V gene TRBV5-1 combines with J gene TRBJ2-7, with TRBD2 identical over 8 bases. This CDR3 is built from 14 residues. Germline CDR1 reads SGHRS; CDR2 reads YFSETQ. V lost 4 bases, J lost 5 bases, and 8 bases stayed unmatched. The CDR3 spells CASSQSGSENEQYF. In nucleotides, the CDR3 is TGCGCCAGCAGCCAGAGCGGGAGTGAGAACGAGCAGTACTTC.

V usage is TRBV28 and J usage is TRBJ2-7; D may be TRBD2 (6 bases). Germline V gene lookup returns CDR1 MDHEN and CDR2 SYDVKM. V was pared by 6 bases and J by 1 base, with 13 bases between. CDR3 length: 14 amino acids. CDR3 amino acids: CASSGTGVSYEQYF. The CDR3 DNA sequence: TGTGCCAGCAGCGGGACGGGGGTTTCCTACGAGCAGTACTTC.

This chain uses TRBV12-5 with TRBJ2-7, with D unclear. V was cut by 8 bases and J by 6 bases, with 17 bases left in between. This CDR3 comprises 13 residues. Looked up from germline, CDR1 is LGHNT and CDR2 is FRNRAP. The CDR3: CASQQGGTAEQYF. The CDR3 DNA sequence: TGTGCTAGTCAACAAGGTGGAACCGCCGAGCAGTACTTC. Full variable domain (rest looked up from reference TRBV12-5 and TRBJ2-7): DARVTQTPRHKVTEMGQEVTMRCQPILGHNTVFWYRQTMMQGLELLAYFRNRAPLDDSGMPKDRFSAEMPDATLATLKIQPSEPRDSAVYFCASQQGGTAEQYFGPGTRLTVT.

The rearrangement joins TRBV2 to TRBJ2-7; unclear D gene. The germline V gene encodes CDR1 SNHLY and CDR2 FYNNEI. This CDR3 has 15 amino acids. With 8 bases removed from V and 7 bases from J, the gap between germline ends came to 24 bases. The CDR3 reads CASSGNCPPTCEQYF. The CDR3 DNA reads TGTGCCAGCTCCGGCAACTGCCCACCTACCTGTGAGCAGTACTTC.

The rearrangement uses TRBV7-6 and TRBJ1-1; D not resolved. V shed 1 base and J shed 1 base, with 4 bases lying between them. The V gene's germline CDR1 is SGHVS and CDR2 FNYEAQ. The length of the CDR3 is 13 residues. DNA for the CDR3: TGTGCCAGCAGCTTAGTAGGGAACACTGAAGCTTTCTTT. Amino acid sequence: CASSLVGNTEAFF. The whole variable domain, filled in from reference TRBV7-6 and TRBJ1-1, reads GAGVSQSPRYKVTKRGQDVALRCDPISGHVSLYWYRQALGQGPEFLTYFNYEAQQDKSGLPNDRFSAERPEGSISTLTIQRTEQRDSAMYRCASSLVGNTEAFFGQGTRLTVV.

This clone was detected a few times. The chain has TRBV11-2 and TRBJ2-1; 10 bases align to TRBD2. CDR3 length equals 16 residues. Germline V gene sequence: CDR1 SGHAT, CDR2 FQNNGV. With 5 bases clipped from V and 0 bases from J, the junction kept 4 bases outside the gene matches. The CDR3 is CASSPPSGSSYNEQFF. CDR3 in DNA: TGTGCCAGCAGCCCCCCTAGCGGGAGCTCCTACAATGAGCAGTTCTTC.

The rearrangement joins TRBV5-1 to TRBJ1-2; D is undetermined. CDR1 and CDR2 from the germline V gene are SGHRS and YFSETQ. The CDR3 consists of 14 residues. Trimming shortened V by 2 bases and J by 6 bases, and 14 bases separated the two germline ends. The CDR3 reads CASSFQGVPDGYTF. The DNA of the CDR3 is TGCGCCAGCAGCTTCCAAGGAGTCCCAGATGGCTACACCTTC.

The chain is built from TRBV19 and TRBJ2-7; 10 bases line up with TRBD1. Germline CDR1 is LNHDA and CDR2 is SQIVND (reference sequence). V lost 4 bases and J lost 6; bases outside the gene matches: 9. The CDR3 totals 15 residues. CDR3 DNA: TGTGCCAGTAGTAAGAGGATCGGACAGGGGGGCGAGCAGTACTTC. Its protein is CASSKRIGQGGEQYF.

This CDR3 reads CASSILPNTEAFF. CDR3 DNA: TGTGCCAGTAGTATTCTGCCGAACACTGAAGCTTTCTTT. This chain uses TRBV19 with TRBJ1-1; the D is unclear. This CDR3 is built from 13 residues. With 3 bases removed from V and 1 base from J, the gap between germline ends came to 6 bases. In germline, CDR1 is LNHDA, CDR2 SQIVND (reference sequence). The full variable domain, with the rest looked up from reference TRBV19 and TRBJ1-1, is DGGITQSPKYLFRKEGQNVTLSCEQNLNHDAMYWYRQDPGQGLRLIYYSQIVNDFQKGDIAEGYSVSREKKESFPLTVTSAQKNPTAFYLCASSILPNTEAFFGQGTRLTVV.

The chain recombines TRBV28 with TRBJ2-7, with 7 bases that match TRBD1. The CDR3 extends over 15 amino acids. Per the germline V gene, CDR1 is MDHEN and CDR2 is SYDVKM. Trimming cost V 6 bases and J 2 bases; bases outside gene matches: 10. The CDR3 DNA is TGTGCCAGCAGATCTACAGGGGATTTCCCCTACGAGCAGTACTTC. The encoded protein is CASRSTGDFPYEQYF.

The chain combines TRBV2 with TRBJ2-6; 12 bases align to TRBD1. CDR1 and CDR2 from the germline V gene are SNHLY and FYNNEI. The V and J ends lost 6 bases and 2 bases, in that order; junction bases with no gene match: 11. The CDR3 totals 19 residues. The CDR3 reads CASRSGTGGFEAGANVLTF. The CDR3 DNA is TGTGCCAGCAGGTCCGGGACAGGGGGCTTCGAGGCTGGGGCCAACGTCCTGACTTTC.

To note about this clone: Other DNA sequences in the same sample also yield this CDR3. This chain connects TRBV5-4 to TRBJ2-1; perhaps TRBD1 as D (5 bases). CDR3 length equals 15 residues. Germline assignment: CDR1 SGHNT and CDR2 YYREEE (reference sequence). Trimming took off 0 bases at V and 0 bases at J, with 7 bases between the two ends. Here the CDR3 reads CASSLDRGSYNEQFF. The DNA for the CDR3 is TGTGCCAGCAGCTTGGATAGGGGCTCCTACAATGAGCAGTTCTTC.

V and J are TRBV10-3 and TRBJ2-7, with TRBD2 matching 15 bases. Germline CDR1 and CDR2: ENHRY and SYGVKD. The CDR3 length is 16 residues. Trimming took 3 bases from V and 4 from J; bases not matched to a gene: 4. CDR3 coding DNA: TGTGCCATCAGTGAAAGGACTAGCGGGAGGGTATACGAGCAGTACTTC. As protein: CAISERTSGRVYEQYF.